This TCR beta chain was recorded in a study of blood T cells in healthy people across ages. The sample holds a few counts of this clonotype. The antigen is unknown. Study-level findings and limits: In older individuals, TCR beta diversity per million T cells was lower, falling roughly linearly with age.

PCR was performed a second time for about 7 to 11 cycles using a sample-barcoded 5' primer and a J-beta primer mix. Every single cDNA molecule received a tag from a template-switch adaptor with 12 random nucleotides. TCRdb ran MiXCR on the 5' RACE reads and lists one entry per CDR3 protein. The sample records hundreds of thousands of distinct CDR3 sequences, less than 60% being singletons. Each individual donor underwent a draw of about 9.1 milliliters of peripheral blood. The clonotype was recovered from an elderly man in good health. The sequencing sample was made of blood.

The CDR3 sequence is CASSQPTQSEAFF. The CDR3, as DNA: TGTGCCAGCAGTCAGCCCACACAATCTGAAGCTTTCTTT. J is TRBJ1-1 and V is TRBV6-5; D is unclear. V lost 5 bases to trimming and J lost 6 bases, with 13 bases between them. The CDR3 covers 13 residues. From germline, CDR1 is MNHEY and CDR2 SVGAGI.